The next 26 T cell receptor beta chains were all read from a single sample in a study of shared T cell receptors in the human thymus. Using immunoSEQ multiplex PCR, the repertoire was profiled, and TCRdb retains in-frame clones only, with some absent. In the table there are roughly 700,000 clones, roughly 90% of which are singletons. The same sample was also used in a study of human thymus T cells.

The sample taken for sequencing was thymocytes. The receptor source for this set is a boy in the first two years of life with a congenital heart defect.

The V and J genes are TRBV11-2 and TRBJ2-7; 11 positions match TRBD1. Germline-derived CDR1 and CDR2 are SGHAT and FQNNGV. There are 15 residues in the CDR3. J gave up 3 bases and V 5 bases, and 6 bases lay outside the gene matches. CDR3 amino acids: CASSPGTGGYYEQYF. In DNA form, the CDR3 reads TGTGCCAGCAGCCCCGGGACAGGGGGTTACTACGAGCAGTACTTC.

The chain joins TRBV2 to TRBJ1-5; a weak D match, TRBD1 (5 bases). In germline, CDR1 is SNHLY, CDR2 FYNNEI. The V gene lost 6 bases and the J gene lost 0 bases, with 18 bases spanning the gap. The CDR3 consists of 17 residues. The CDR3 bases are TGTGCCAGCAGCCCGAGAACCGGGACTGATAGCAATCAGCCCCAGCATTTT. This translates into CASSPRTGTDSNQPQHF.

This clone was counted once. This chain joins TRBV2 and TRBJ2-3; 7 nucleotides match TRBD2. Trimming took 11 bases from V and 2 from J; bases not matched to a gene: 7. Germline lookup yields CDR1 SNHLY and CDR2 FYNNEI. The CDR3 sequence is 13 residues long. The CDR3 protein is CAGRLALTDTQYF. As DNA, the CDR3 is TGTGCCGGCCGACTAGCTCTCACAGATACGCAGTATTTT. Using reference TRBV2 and TRBJ2-3 for the parts outside the CDR3, the full variable domain is EPEVTQTPSHQVTQMGQEVILRCVPISNHLYFYWYRQILGQKVEFLVSFYNNEISEKSEIFDDQFSVERPDGSNFTLKIRSTKLEDSAMYFCAGRLALTDTQYFGPGTRLTVL.

J is TRBJ2-7 and V is TRBV7-9; 7 bases fit TRBD2. Per the germline V gene, CDR1 is SEHNR and CDR2 is FQNEAQ (reference sequence). The CDR3 is made up of 15 amino acids. Unmatched junction bases numbered 7, after V lost 5 bases and J lost 0 bases. The CDR3 DNA follows: TGTGCCAGCAGCAGTAGGACTAGGTGCTCCTACGAGCAGTACTTC. Encoded protein: CASSSRTRCSYEQYF.

The chain is built from TRBV30 and TRBJ2-7; D remains ambiguous. The V gene's germline CDR1 is GTSNPN and CDR2 SVGIG (reference sequence). The CDR3 is 15 residues long. Trimming stripped 0 bases from V and 3 bases from J, with 15 bases between. CDR3 protein: CAWSVYGSRSYEQYF. Written as DNA, the CDR3 is TGTGCCTGGAGTGTGTATGGCTCCCGAAGCTACGAGCAGTACTTC.

The chain couples TRBV28 to TRBJ1-1; 7 bases line up with TRBD1. The V gene end was trimmed by 5 bases and the J gene end by 10 bases; junction bases not matched to a gene: 16. CDR1 MDHEN and CDR2 SYDVKM come from the germline V gene. The length of the CDR3 is 15 residues. This CDR3 is CASSGRTGHLSRAFF. CDR3 nucleotides: TGTGCCAGCAGTGGTAGGACAGGTCACCTATCAAGAGCTTTCTTT.

The V gene is TRBV15, the J gene TRBJ2-7, with 7 bases identical to TRBD2. This CDR3 contains 16 residues. Trimming removed 0 bases from V and 3 bases from J; junction bases left unmatched: 8. Germline lookup yields CDR1 LNHNV and CDR2 YYDKDF (reference sequence). The CDR3 spells CATSRDGTSDGYEQYF. Here the CDR3 DNA reads TGTGCCACCAGCAGAGATGGAACTAGCGATGGCTACGAGCAGTACTTC.

The J gene is TRBJ2-1, the V gene TRBV28, with TRBD2 matching over 8 bases. V was clipped by 5 bases and J by 5 bases; unmatched bases: 8. CDR1 is MDHEN, CDR2 SYDVKM, per germline. This CDR3 is built from 15 residues. CDR3 region: CASSPYSGTHNEQFF. CDR3 DNA sequence: TGTGCCAGCAGTCCCTATAGCGGGACCCACAATGAGCAGTTCTTC.

This clone turned up a few times. This chain links TRBV6-4 with TRBJ1-3, with 7 bases fitting TRBD1. The CDR3 has 16 residues. Trimming at V came to 2 bases and at J to 4 bases, leaving 8 bases not matched to a gene. Germline assignment: CDR1 MRHNA and CDR2 SNTAGT. CDR3 region: CASSDTTGETGNTIYF. CDR3 DNA sequence: TGTGCCAGCAGTGACACTACAGGGGAGACAGGAAACACCATATATTTT.

V gene TRBV10-2 combines with J gene TRBJ2-7; unclear D gene. The V gene's germline CDR1 is WSHSY and CDR2 SAAADI. This CDR3 comprises 12 residues. The V and J ends lost 6 bases and 1 base respectively, with 7 bases between them. The CDR3 reads CASSTRSYEQYF. In DNA, the CDR3 is TGCGCCAGCAGCACGAGGTCCTACGAGCAGTACTTC.

The chain combines TRBV7-9 with TRBJ1-1, with 8 positions matching TRBD1. CDR3 length: 17 amino acids. V was clipped by 7 bases and J by 0 bases; unmatched bases: 13. Germline V CDR1 and CDR2: SEHNR, FQNEAQ (reference sequence). In nucleotides, the CDR3 is TGTGCCAGCACTCGGGGGCAGGGGGCGCGGCTGAACACTGAAGCTTTCTTT. Its protein is CASTRGQGARLNTEAFF. The complete variable domain, with remaining parts taken from reference TRBV7-9 and TRBJ1-1, reads DTGVSQNPRHKITKRGQNVTFRCDPISEHNRLYWYRQTLGQGPEFLTYFQNEAQLEKSRLLSDRFSAERPKGSFSTLEIQRTEQGDSAMYLCASTRGQGARLNTEAFFGQGTRLTVV.

The chain is built from TRBV6-1 and TRBJ1-1, with TRBD1 matching 11 bases. The CDR3 is 13 amino acids. V lost 6 bases and J lost 6; bases outside the gene matches: 3. Germline V lookup: CDR1 MNHNS, CDR2 SASEGT. CDR3 region: CASRGQGVSEAFF. The CDR3 DNA follows: TGTGCCAGCAGGGGACAGGGGGTTTCTGAAGCTTTCTTT.

The J gene is TRBJ2-2, the V gene TRBV9; a possible D gene is TRBD2 (5 bases). V lost 4 bases, J lost 9 bases, and 13 bases lay in between. Germline V gene sequence: CDR1 SGDLS, CDR2 YYNGEE. This CDR3 spans 13 amino acids. The CDR3, as DNA: TGTGCCAGCAGCCTAACTAGGAACCGGGAGCTGTTTTTT. Protein product: CASSLTRNRELFF.

The chain couples TRBV5-6 to TRBJ1-3; D may be TRBD1 (5 bases). The V gene's germline CDR1 is SGHDT and CDR2 YYEEEE. The CDR3 is made up of 15 amino acids. Trimming removed 4 bases from V and 2 bases from J, with 13 bases in between. The DNA of the CDR3 is TGTGCCAGCAGCAGGGGTCCCGCTACTGGAAACACCATATATTTT. Encoded protein: CASSRGPATGNTIYF. Full variable domain (remainder filled in from reference TRBV5-6 and TRBJ1-3): DAGVTQSPTHLIKTRGQQVTLRCSPKSGHDTVSWYQQALGQGPQFIFQYYEEEERQRGNFPDRFSGHQFPNYSSELNVNALLLGDSALYLCASSRGPATGNTIYFGEGSWLTVV.

The chain employs TRBV2 and TRBJ2-7, with 9 positions matching TRBD1. This CDR3 is 19 amino acids long. CDR1 is SNHLY and CDR2 is FYNNEI in the germline V gene. Germline trimming cut 0 bases from V and 3 bases from J; bases unmatched to any gene: 15. CDR3 sequence: CASSEAPRTLRGQGYEQYF. The CDR3 DNA reads as TGTGCCAGCAGTGAAGCGCCCAGGACCCTCCGGGGACAGGGCTACGAGCAGTACTTC.

A word on this clone: Additional DNA sequences in this sample encode the identical CDR3. The gene calls are TRBV2 and TRBJ1-1; 8 bases line up with TRBD1. Unmatched junction bases numbered 2, after V lost 1 base and J lost 1 base. CDR3 length equals 15 residues. Germline loops: CDR1 SNHLY, CDR2 FYNNEI. The CDR3 loop is CASSEEGQENTEAFF. The CDR3 bases are TGTGCCAGCAGTGAAGAGGGACAGGAGAACACTGAAGCTTTCTTT.

This clone appeared a few times. An end of the junction differs from the germline gene, which may be a read error. The chain carries TRBV4-3 and TRBJ2-7; 9 nucleotides align to TRBD1. The CDR3 extends over 11 amino acids. Per the germline V gene, CDR1 is LGHNA and CDR2 is YSLEER. The chain's CDR3 is CASSQGDRAHF. The CDR3, as DNA: TGCGCCAGCAGCCAAGGGGACAGGGCTCACTTC.

The V and J genes are TRBV19 and TRBJ2-5; 7 bases align to TRBD1. The CDR3 spans 17 residues. The germline V gene encodes CDR1 LNHDA and CDR2 SQIVND (reference sequence). V shed 4 bases and J 5 bases; nucleotides not matched to a gene: 16. The CDR3 region has the DNA TGTGCCAGTAGTAGGGGGAAAGACAGGGCGAGGCGGGAGACCCAGTACTTC. Protein sequence: CASSRGKDRARRETQYF.

V gene TRBV10-1 combines with J gene TRBJ2-7, with 9 bases matching TRBD1. The CDR3 runs to 19 residues. Germline V lookup: CDR1 WNHNN, CDR2 SYGVQD (reference sequence). The junction had 15 bases not matched to a gene; V was cut back by 2 bases and J by 1 base. The CDR3 loop reads CASSETFSGQGPLSYEQYF. CDR3 sequence (DNA): TGCGCCAGCAGTGAGACCTTTTCGGGACAGGGACCTCTTTCCTACGAGCAGTACTTC.

The rearrangement links TRBV28 to TRBJ2-1; D unclear. Trimming removed 8 bases from V and 2 bases from J, with 10 bases in between. The CDR3 runs to 13 residues. Germline loops: CDR1 MDHEN, CDR2 SYDVKM. The CDR3 DNA reads TGTGCCAGCGGATCGCGGCCCTACAATGAGCAGTTCTTC. Amino acids: CASGSRPYNEQFF.

Only a few counts were recorded for this clone. The rearrangement uses TRBV19 and TRBJ2-1; the match to TRBD1 covers 9 bases. CDR3 size: 17 residues. The ends lost 3 bases at V and 2 bases at J; junction bases unmatched: 8. Germline V gives CDR1 LNHDA, CDR2 SQIVND (reference sequence). The CDR3 is CASSIPGQGLTYNEQFF. The DNA of the CDR3 is TGTGCCAGTAGTATCCCGGGACAGGGCCTTACCTACAATGAGCAGTTCTTC.

This chain uses TRBV4-3 with TRBJ2-5; D ambiguous. This CDR3 comprises 15 residues. The germline V gene encodes CDR1 LGHNA and CDR2 YSLEER. The V end was cut by 0 bases, the J end by 1 base, with 9 bases between. CDR3 residues: CASSQEFWAQETQYF. CDR3 nucleotide sequence: TGCGCCAGCAGCCAAGAGTTCTGGGCCCAAGAGACCCAGTACTTC.

The chain carries TRBV28 and TRBJ2-1; D unclear. This CDR3 comprises 10 residues. V gave up 5 bases and J gave up 13 bases, with 9 bases separating them. CDR1 is MDHEN and CDR2 is SYDVKM in the germline V gene. For the CDR3, the DNA is TGTGCCAGCAGTGGGCCCAGACAGTTCTTC. Amino acid sequence: CASSGPRQFF.

The V and J genes are TRBV2 and TRBJ1-1, with TRBD1 as a possible D gene (6 bases). V was pared by 4 bases and J by 0 bases, with 12 bases between. CDR3 size: 15 residues. Looked up from germline, CDR1 is SNHLY and CDR2 is FYNNEI. For the CDR3, the DNA is TGTGCCAGCAGTGCGACCGGGACATTGAACACTGAAGCTTTCTTT. Amino acids: CASSATGTLNTEAFF.

The chain uses TRBV2 and TRBJ2-1; D is ambiguous. Germline-derived CDR1 and CDR2 are SNHLY and FYNNEI. CDR3 length: 14 amino acids. Deletions cut 1 base from V and 5 bases from J, with 9 bases between. This CDR3 reads CASSEDGRHNEQFF. The CDR3 DNA reads as TGTGCCAGCAGTGAAGACGGCAGGCACAATGAGCAGTTCTTC.

The chain joins TRBV4-1 to TRBJ2-3; TRBD2 matches at 14 bases. The germline CDR1 and CDR2 sequences are MGHRA and YSYEKL. The V gene end was trimmed by 0 bases and the J gene end by 7 bases; junction bases not matched to a gene: 15. There are 20 residues in the CDR3. The chain's CDR3 is CASSQEWGLAGDCGRNTQYF. The CDR3 region has the DNA TGCGCCAGCAGCCAAGAATGGGGACTAGCGGGAGATTGCGGGCGGAATACGCAGTATTTT.